The rows below give T cell receptor beta chains drawn from one sample of a study of cytomegalovirus exposure and HLA in healthy donors. Some clones are missing from TCRdb's copy, which holds only in-frame ones; the method was immunoSEQ multiplex PCR. Of some 97,000 clones in the sample, around 84% were seen once. The sequenced sample was PBMCs. These receptors were taken from a woman in her late teens or twenties in good health and CMV-seronegative. Both conserved end residues are part of each CDR3.

TRBJ2-1 | TRBV7-3 | CASSLDNSYNEQFF
TRBJ1-1 | TRBV11-1 | CASSLDRRGLSTEAFF
TRBJ2-1 | TRBV6-4 | CASSRLAGGNEQFF
TRBJ2-7 | TRBV5-1 | CVSSLNYYEQYF
TRBJ2-5 | TRBV29-1 | CSVQETGRETQYF
TRBJ1-1 | TRBV5-6 | CASSPTGAGTEAFF
TRBJ1-2 | TRBV18 | CASSAVDEGGYGYTF
TRBJ2-7 | TRBV28 | CASSRLRQGAYEQYF
TRBJ2-3 | TRBV19 | CASRPGHHTDTQYF
TRBJ2-4 | TRBV2 | CASSEGSQNIQYF
TRBJ2-1 | TRBV7-9 | CASRAGGDNEQFF
TRBJ2-7 | TRBV6-6 | CASTAGGPYEQYF
TRBJ1-5 | TRBV29-1 | CSVWDRADQPQHF
TRBJ2-7 | TRBV5-1 | CASSPGLAGGYEQYF
TRBJ2-1 | TRBV5-6 | CASSPRDSKPNEQFF
TRBJ1-5 | TRBV5-1 | CASSAHPDRPNQPQHF
TRBJ1-1 | TRBV5-5 | CASSLWGLGTEAFF
TRBJ1-5 | TRBV11-2 | CASSLGGEGNQPQHF
TRBJ1-1 | TRBV9 | CAGSVEGGPPGGGEAFF
TRBJ2-7 | TRBV19 | CASSRDRGPYEQYF
TRBJ2-1 | TRBV4-3 | CASSQETAGEPYNEQFF
TRBJ2-7 | TRBV5-6 | CASSETGTPFSYEQYF
TRBJ2-3 | TRBV21-1 | CASSKFGGTGGGRDTDTQYF
TRBJ1-1 | TRBV19 | CASRRQGGDRNTEAFF
TRBJ2-2 | TRBV27 | CASRDSYTGELFF
TRBJ2-3 | TRBV6-5 | CASSYLPLTDTQYF
TRBJ2-2 | TRBV5-1 | CASSATGGNTGELFF
TRBJ1-5 | TRBV7-2 | CASSLDREQSQPQHF
TRBJ1-2 | TRBV2 | CASSDPRRGHVDGYTF
TRBJ1-2 | TRBV5-4 | CASSLGGGGFGGYTF
TRBJ2-2 | TRBV11-2 | CASSLVLGWTGELFF
TRBJ2-1 | TRBV6-5 | CASSSQDRAVSEQFF
TRBJ2-2 | TRBV13 | CASSGTGGPGGSNTGELFF
TRBJ2-1 | TRBV5-6 | CASSWTEGEQFF
TRBJ2-7 | TRBV7-8 | CASSLGLRTSYEQYF
TRBJ2-1 | TRBV9 | CASSAYKQNSYNEQFF
TRBJ2-1 | TRBV4-3 | CASSQDWQRPGLYNEQFF
TRBJ2-5 | TRBV7-2 | CASSLTWDSVGETQYF
TRBJ2-7 | TRBV30 | CAWSASQGYEQYF
TRBJ2-7 | TRBV19 | CASSRTSRGRSYEQYF
TRBJ2-1 | TRBV4-3 | CASSQDRGGGSYNEQFF
TRBJ2-4 | TRBV7-2 | CASSLVPHDFALAKNIQYF
TRBJ1-2 | TRBV20-1 | CSAGGDYGYTF
TRBJ2-1 | TRBV19 | CASRAGGDNEQFF
TRBJ2-7 | TRBV27 | CASSKTGRVSYEQYF
TRBJ1-2 | TRBV5-4 | CASSKTGGAYGYTF
TRBJ2-7 | TRBV5-1 | CASSLVGRSYEQYF
TRBJ2-7 | TRBV7-3 | CASSQFWGSEQYF
TRBJ1-2 | TRBV28 | CASTFDRGLFGYTF
TRBJ1-1 | TRBV2 | CASETPTANTEAFF
TRBJ2-7 | TRBV28 | CASRQGYEQYF
TRBJ2-1 | TRBV6-9 | CASRDSTGGDNEQFF
TRBJ2-3 | TRBV29-1 | CSVGRVGTGTQYF
TRBJ2-1 | TRBV9 | CASSGDGQFGAVQFF
TRBJ1-1 | TRBV28 | CASSLINVGGSTEAFF